This T cell receptor beta chain comes out of a study of graft-versus-host responses after intestinal transplantation. Produced via immunoSEQ multiplex PCR; TCRdb's table is partial and in-frame only. Among more than 20,000 clones listed, 75% to 90% were seen once. The CDR3 totals 18 residues. Germline lookup yields CDR1 SGHNT and CDR2 YENEEA. The junction had 16 bases not matched to a gene; V was cut back by 0 bases and J by 7 bases. The receptor's source is a human patient who received an intestinal transplant, so some T cells may come from the graft donor. The specimen was PBMCs, collected 28 days after intestinal transplant. This chain uses TRBV11-3 with TRBJ2-3, with 7 bases that match TRBD2. CDR3 region: CASSLEAAGGGLGNTQYF. The CDR3 DNA is TGTGCCAGCAGCTTAGAGGCCGCTGGCGGGGGTCTCGGGAATACGCAGTATTTT.